This T cell receptor beta chain was recorded in a study of cytomegalovirus exposure and HLA in healthy donors. J gave up 6 bases and V 5 bases, and 3 bases lay outside the gene matches. The CDR3 has 12 amino acids. The V gene's germline CDR1 is MNHNS and CDR2 SASEGT. Primers: 60 Vbeta forward and 13 Jbeta reverse. Sequencing used immunoSEQ multiplex PCR; TCRdb keeps in-frame clones, though not all of them. This table holds under 200,000 clones, just under 80% found once. The source of this sequence is a woman aged 50 to 65 in good health and CMV-seropositive. J is TRBJ1-2 and V is TRBV6-1; 7 nucleotides match TRBD1. Sequencing used PBMCs. The CDR3 loop is CASSRQGNGYTF. The CDR3 region has the DNA TGTGCCAGCAGTCGACAGGGAAATGGCTACACCTTC.